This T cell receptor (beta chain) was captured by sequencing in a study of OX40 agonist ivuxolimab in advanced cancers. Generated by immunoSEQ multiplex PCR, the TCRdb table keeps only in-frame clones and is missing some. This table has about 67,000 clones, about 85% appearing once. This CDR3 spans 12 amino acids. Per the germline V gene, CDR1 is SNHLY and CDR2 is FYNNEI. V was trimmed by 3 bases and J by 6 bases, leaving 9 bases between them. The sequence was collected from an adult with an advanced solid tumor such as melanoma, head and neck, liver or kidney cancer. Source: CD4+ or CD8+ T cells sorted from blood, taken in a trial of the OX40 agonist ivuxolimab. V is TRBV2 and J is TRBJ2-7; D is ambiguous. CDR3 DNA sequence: TGTGCCAGCAGTGAGTCCGCAGGCGAGCAGTACTTC. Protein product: CASSESAGEQYF. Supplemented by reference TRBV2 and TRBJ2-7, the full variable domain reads EPEVTQTPSHQVTQMGQEVILRCVPISNHLYFYWYRQILGQKVEFLVSFYNNEISEKSEIFDDQFSVERPDGSNFTLKIRSTKLEDSAMYFCASSESAGEQYFGPGTRLTVT.